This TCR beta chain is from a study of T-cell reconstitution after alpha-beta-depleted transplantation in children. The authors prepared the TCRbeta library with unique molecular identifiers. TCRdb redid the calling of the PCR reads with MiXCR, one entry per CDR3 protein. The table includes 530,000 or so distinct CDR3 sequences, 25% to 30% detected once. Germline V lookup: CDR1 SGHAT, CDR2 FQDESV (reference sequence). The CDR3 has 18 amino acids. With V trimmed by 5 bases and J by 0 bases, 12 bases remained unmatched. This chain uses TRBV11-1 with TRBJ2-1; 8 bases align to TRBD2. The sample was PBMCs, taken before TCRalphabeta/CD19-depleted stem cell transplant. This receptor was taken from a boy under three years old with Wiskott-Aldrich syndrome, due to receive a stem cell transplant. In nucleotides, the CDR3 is TGTGCCAGCAGCCAAGGGGGGCTAGCGGGTATCTCCTACAATGAGCAGTTCTTC. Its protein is CASSQGGLAGISYNEQFF.